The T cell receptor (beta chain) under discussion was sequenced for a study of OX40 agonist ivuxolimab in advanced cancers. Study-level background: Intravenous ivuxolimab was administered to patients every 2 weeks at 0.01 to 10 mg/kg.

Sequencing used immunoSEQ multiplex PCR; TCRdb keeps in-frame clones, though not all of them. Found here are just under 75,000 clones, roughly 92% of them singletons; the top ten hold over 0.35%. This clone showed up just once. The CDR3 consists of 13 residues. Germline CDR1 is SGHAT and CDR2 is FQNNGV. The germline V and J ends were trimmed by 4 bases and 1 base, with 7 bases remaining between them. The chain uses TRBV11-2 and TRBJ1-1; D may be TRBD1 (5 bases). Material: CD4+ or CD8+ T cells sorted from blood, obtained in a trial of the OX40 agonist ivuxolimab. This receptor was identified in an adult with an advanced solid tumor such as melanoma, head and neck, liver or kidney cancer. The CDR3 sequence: CASSSDRNTEAFF. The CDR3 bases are TGTGCCAGCAGCTCCGACAGGAACACTGAAGCTTTCTTT.